Below, 27 T cell receptor beta chains from the same sample are listed, as sequenced in a study of human T cells and chemical hapten exposure. Each CDR3 protein gets one entry after TCRdb re-called the RACE reads with MiXCR. Of 350,000 to 400,000 distinct CDR3 sequences in the sample, over 6% were seen once. The time point denotes: patch test 2, 6 weeks after DPC sensitization. The treatment was: therapeutic diphenylcyclopropenone sensitization with weekly scalp DPC. Sequenced material: whole blood, taken in connection with sensitization to the hapten diphenylcyclopropenone (DPC). All receptors come from a young woman with alopecia areata. Some clones in this sample may be carry-over from other donors' samples.

This clonotype has a handful of counts. V usage is TRBV6-5 and J usage is TRBJ2-7; D is perhaps TRBD1 (5 bases). CDR3 length: 15 amino acids. The ends were cut back, 4 bases at V and 0 bases at J, with 13 bases in the middle. Looked up from germline, CDR1 is MNHEY and CDR2 is SVGAGI. CDR3 amino acids: CASSWGRVSSYEQYF. CDR3 sequence (DNA): TGTGCCAGCAGTTGGGGCAGGGTGAGCTCCTACGAGCAGTACTTC.

This clonotype has at least ten counts. The rearrangement links TRBV2 to TRBJ2-6; D unclear. V was trimmed by 7 bases and J by 1 base, leaving 8 bases between them. The CDR3 is 14 amino acids. Germline CDR1 reads SNHLY; CDR2 reads FYNNEI. The DNA of the CDR3 is TGTGCCAGCACAATGGGATCTGGGGCCAACGTCCTGACTTTC. Translated: CASTMGSGANVLTF.

The table lists this clonotype with a few counts. The V call is TRBV29-1, the J call TRBJ2-7; unclear D gene. The CDR3 consists of 11 residues. V was trimmed by 5 bases and J by 3 bases, leaving 8 bases between them. Germline CDR1 is SQVTM and CDR2 is ANQGSEA. The CDR3 DNA follows: TGCAGCGTTTTAGGCGGCTACGAGCAGTACTTC. Translated: CSVLGGYEQYF.

This clonotype was observed a handful of times. The V gene is TRBV6-6, the J gene TRBJ2-1; 8 bases match TRBD2. Germline loops: CDR1 MNHNY, CDR2 SVGAGI (reference sequence). V lost 6 bases to trimming and J lost 4 bases; unmatched junction nucleotides: 11. CDR3 size: 16 residues. The CDR3 sequence is CASSPRGLGPYNEQFF. CDR3 nucleotides: TGTGCCAGCAGCCCGAGGGGACTAGGGCCTTACAATGAGCAGTTCTTC.

In this sample, this clonotype turned up a few times. The rearrangement links TRBV2 to TRBJ1-2; 7 bases line up with TRBD1. Germline loops: CDR1 SNHLY, CDR2 FYNNEI. This CDR3 has 13 residues. J gave up 3 bases and V 5 bases, and 3 bases lay outside the gene matches. The CDR3, as DNA: TGTGCCAGCAGTACCACAGGGGACTATGGCTACACCTTC. Residues: CASSTTGDYGYTF.

This clonotype has more than one count but fewer than ten. The V gene is TRBV4-3, the J gene TRBJ2-1; 10 bases align to TRBD1. V was pared by 3 bases and J by 5 bases, with 4 bases of the junction left unmatched. Germline lookup yields CDR1 LGHNA and CDR2 YSLEER. The CDR3 is 15 amino acids. CDR3 region: CASSQGQGYNNEQFF. The CDR3 DNA reads as TGCGCCAGCAGCCAGGGACAGGGGTACAACAATGAGCAGTTCTTC.

This clonotype showed up just a few times. The chain has TRBV3-1 and TRBJ1-5; D gene uncertain. CDR1 and CDR2 from the germline V gene are LGHDT and YNNKEL (reference sequence). Trimming stripped 1 base from V and 2 bases from J, with 12 bases between. The CDR3 runs 16 residues. The DNA for the CDR3 is TGTGCCAGCAGCCAAGGGCGGGGTAGACGCAATCAGCCCCAGCATTTT. This translates into CASSQGRGRRNQPQHF.

This clonotype was recorded a few times. V and J are TRBV6-5 and TRBJ1-2; 7 positions agree with TRBD1. Looked up from germline, CDR1 is MNHEY and CDR2 is SVGAGI. V gave up 5 bases and J gave up 4 bases; unmatched junction bases: 7. The CDR3 has 14 residues. The CDR3 loop is CASSPTGIGYGYTF. The DNA of the CDR3 is TGTGCCAGCAGTCCGACAGGGATCGGCTATGGCTACACCTTC.

This clonotype has at least ten counts. The chain combines TRBV2 with TRBJ1-2, with 8 positions matching TRBD1. The trim removed 6 bases at V and 7 bases at J, leaving 10 bases unmatched. Germline CDR1 and CDR2: SNHLY and FYNNEI. The CDR3 loop spans 14 amino acids. This CDR3 is CASSRDRLVGGYTF. Written as DNA, the CDR3 is TGTGCCAGCAGCCGGGACAGGCTTGTTGGTGGCTACACCTTC.

The genes are TRBV4-2 and TRBJ2-6; 9 bases are a match to TRBD2. The CDR3 covers 20 residues. In germline, CDR1 is LGHNA, CDR2 YNFKEQ. The ends lost 0 bases at V and 0 bases at J; junction bases unmatched: 9. The CDR3 DNA sequence: TGTGCCAGCAGCCAAGATCCAGCGGGGGGCGTTAGCTCTGGGGCCAACGTCCTGACTTTC. Protein sequence: CASSQDPAGGVSSGANVLTF.

This sequence joins TRBV7-2 and TRBJ2-1; D is ambiguous. Germline loops: CDR1 SGHTA, CDR2 FQGNSA. The CDR3 consists of 13 residues. The V end lost 5 bases, the J end lost 5 bases, and 10 bases lay between the germline ends. The chain's CDR3 is CASSLNRNNEQFF. CDR3 DNA: TGTGCCAGCAGCCTCAATCGCAACAATGAGCAGTTCTTC.

Only a few counts were recorded for this clonotype. V and J are TRBV27 and TRBJ2-5; D is unclear. This CDR3 has 14 residues. Germline-derived CDR1 and CDR2 are MNHEY and SMNVEV (reference sequence). Trimming pared 4 bases from V and 2 bases from J, leaving 11 bases between. The CDR3 spells CASSSDESQETQYF. The CDR3 DNA sequence: TGTGCCAGCAGTTCGGACGAATCTCAAGAGACCCAGTACTTC.

This clonotype was observed a handful of times. Written as DNA, the CDR3 is TGTGCCAGCAGCTTGGGGACTAGCATGTACGAGCAGTTCTTC. Residues: CASSLGTSMYEQFF. The rearrangement joins TRBV5-4 to TRBJ2-1; 8 bases align to TRBD2. The V gene end was trimmed by 0 bases and the J gene end by 10 bases; junction bases not matched to a gene: 6. The CDR3 is made up of 14 amino acids. Germline lookup yields CDR1 SGHNT and CDR2 YYREEE (reference sequence).

This clonotype was detected ten times or more. The chain combines TRBV29-1 with TRBJ2-4; D is possibly TRBD1 (6 bases). The CDR3 spans 12 residues. The V gene lost 3 bases and the J gene lost 6 bases, with 9 bases spanning the gap. Germline values: CDR1 SQVTM, CDR2 ANQGSEA. The CDR3 DNA is TGCAGCGTTGATGGCAGGGGAAACATTCAGTACTTC. Its translation is CSVDGRGNIQYF.

The table lists this clonotype with a few counts. CDR3 nucleotide sequence: TGTGCCATCAGGGGGGGACTGGACCTCGGGGAGCAGTACTTC. The encoded protein is CAIRGGLDLGEQYF. This chain links TRBV10-3 with TRBJ2-7; a weak D match, TRBD2 (6 bases). Trimming pared 6 bases from V and 7 bases from J, leaving 19 bases between. This CDR3 is built from 14 residues. Germline V lookup: CDR1 ENHRY, CDR2 SYGVKD.

There are many counts of this clonotype. V and J are TRBV20-1 and TRBJ2-3, with TRBD2 identical over 8 bases. The V segment lost 3 bases and the J segment 1 base; nucleotides outside the gene matches: 9. The CDR3 has 16 amino acids. Germline CDR1 reads DFQATT; CDR2 reads SNEGSKA (reference sequence). The CDR3 loop reads CSASGLAEVGTDTQYF. The CDR3 DNA sequence: TGCAGTGCTAGTGGACTAGCAGAAGTCGGCACAGATACGCAGTATTTT.

This clonotype occurred many times. J is TRBJ1-5 and V is TRBV6-6; D remains ambiguous. The CDR3 covers 13 residues. V gave up 7 bases and J gave up 1 base, with 8 bases separating them. Germline CDR1 and CDR2: MNHNY and SVGAGI (reference sequence). The CDR3 region is CASISGSNQPQHF. The CDR3 DNA sequence: TGTGCCAGCATCTCCGGGAGCAATCAGCCCCAGCATTTT.

This clonotype showed up just a few times. The V gene is TRBV6-2 or TRBV6-3, the J gene TRBJ2-3; D possibly corresponds to TRBD2 (7 bases). This CDR3 is built from 16 residues. Per germline, CDR1 MNHEY and CDR2 SVGEGT. V was trimmed by 0 bases and J by 0 bases, leaving 10 bases between them. CDR3 DNA: TGTGCCAGCAGTTACTCGGCGGGGGCCAGCACAGATACGCAGTATTTT. It yields the protein CASSYSAGASTDTQYF.

The rearrangement joins TRBV4-2 to TRBJ2-1; D not resolved. The CDR3 loop spans 13 amino acids. The V and J ends lost 0 bases and 5 bases respectively, with 5 bases between them. CDR1 LGHNA and CDR2 YNFKEQ come from the germline V gene. The CDR3 reads CASSQEVDNEQFF. CDR3 coding DNA: TGTGCCAGCAGCCAAGAAGTTGACAATGAGCAGTTCTTC.

This clonotype was detected a few times. The V gene is TRBV5-4, the J gene TRBJ1-2, with no clear D. V was cut by 5 bases and J by 6 bases, with 14 bases left in between. Germline-derived CDR1 and CDR2 are SGHNT and YYREEE (reference sequence). CDR3 size: 13 residues. Written as DNA, the CDR3 is TGTGCCAGCAGGCAGCCTGCTTCAAATGGCTACACCTTC. Amino acids: CASRQPASNGYTF. Full variable domain (missing parts from reference TRBV5-4 and TRBJ1-2): ETGVTQSPTHLIKTRGQQVTLRCSSQSGHNTVSWYQQALGQGPQFIFQYYREEENGRGNFPPRFSGLQFPNYSSELNVNALELDDSALYLCASRQPASNGYTFGSGTRLTVV.

V usage is TRBV28 and J usage is TRBJ1-5, with a weak D call TRBD1 (5 bases). The CDR3 spans 14 residues. Germline V CDR1 and CDR2: MDHEN, SYDVKM. V gave up 3 bases and J gave up 5 bases, with 11 bases separating them. CDR3 in DNA: TGTGCCAGCAGTTTGAGCAGGGTCGATCAGCCCCAGCATTTT. The encoded protein is CASSLSRVDQPQHF.

This clonotype has a handful of counts. The V call is TRBV7-8, the J call TRBJ2-3; 7 nucleotides match TRBD2. This CDR3 has 14 residues. CDR1 is SGHVS and CDR2 is FQNEAQ in the germline V gene. V was pared by 3 bases and J by 4 bases, with 4 bases of the junction left unmatched. The CDR3 coding sequence is TGTGCCAGCAGCTTCCAGCGGGGACCAGATACGCAGTATTTT. Its protein product is CASSFQRGPDTQYF.

This clonotype was counted ten times or more. This CDR3 is CASSLAGSGKETQYF. The CDR3 DNA reads TGTGCCAGCAGCTTAGCCGGTTCAGGGAAAGAGACCCAGTACTTC. The chain uses TRBV7-2 and TRBJ2-5, with D perhaps TRBD1 (5 bases). Between the trimmed V and J ends, which lost 0 bases and 3 bases, there was a span of 11 bases. The CDR3 extends over 15 amino acids. From germline, CDR1 is SGHTA and CDR2 FQGNSA. Supplemented by reference TRBV7-2 and TRBJ2-5, the full variable domain reads GAGVSQSPSNKVTEKGKDVELRCDPISGHTALYWYRQSLGQGLEFLIYFQGNSAPDKSGLPSDRFSAERTGGSVSTLTIQRTQQEDSAVYLCASSLAGSGKETQYFGPGTRLLVL.

The chain employs TRBV5-1 and TRBJ2-2; D is unclear. CDR1 and CDR2 from the germline V gene are SGHRS and YFSETQ. This CDR3 has 16 amino acids. V shed 0 bases and J shed 0 bases, with 9 bases lying between them. The CDR3 sequence is CASSLGHQSNTGELFF. The CDR3 DNA reads as TGCGCCAGCAGCTTGGGACACCAATCGAACACCGGGGAGCTGTTTTTT.

The chain has TRBV24-1 and TRBJ2-5; possible D gene TRBD1, 6 bases. The CDR3 has 15 residues. CDR1 and CDR2 (germline): KGHDR, SFDVKD. Trimming removed 5 bases at V and 1 base at J, with 13 bases between. The CDR3 DNA is TGTGCCACCAGTGGAATTGGCAGGGGCCAAGAGACCCAGTACTTC. This translates into CATSGIGRGQETQYF.

The rearrangement joins TRBV28 to TRBJ2-7, with D unclear. The CDR3 spans 13 residues. The germline V gene encodes CDR1 MDHEN and CDR2 SYDVKM. V lost 5 bases, J lost 0 bases, and 8 bases lay in between. Written as DNA, the CDR3 is TGTGCCAGCAGTACCCTGGGCTCCTACGAGCAGTACTTC. Encoded protein: CASSTLGSYEQYF.

At least ten counts were recorded for this clonotype. The V call is TRBV7-2, the J call TRBJ2-5; D gene uncertain. The germline V and J ends were trimmed by 2 bases and 2 bases, with 15 bases remaining between them. This CDR3 contains 16 residues. Germline V gives CDR1 SGHTA, CDR2 FQGNSA. The CDR3 DNA follows: TGTGCCAGCAGCTTAACGAAGGATGAACTGCAAGAGACCCAGTACTTC. Translated: CASSLTKDELQETQYF.